Following are 28 T cell receptor beta chains from one sample sequenced in a study of control samples from healthy donors and cancer patients. The table came from immunoSEQ multiplex PCR; TCRdb's copy has only in-frame clones and leaves some out. This sample has around 100,000 clones, with roughly 91% found just once. Sequencing input: PBMCs. The receptor set was obtained from a man in his sixties with lung cancer.

V usage is TRBV3-1 (or the pseudogene TRBV3-2) and J usage is TRBJ1-5, with D possibly matching TRBD1 (5 bases). V lost 4 bases to trimming and J lost 1 base, with 17 bases between them. CDR3 length: 17 residues. The germline gives CDR1 LGHDT, CDR2 YNNKEL (reference sequence). Written as DNA, the CDR3 is TGTGCCAGCAGCCTACAGAGCCCGACAGCCAGCAATCAGCCCCAGCATTTT. Translation: CASSLQSPTASNQPQHF.

The chain couples TRBV24-1 to TRBJ2-3; 7 bases fit TRBD2. The CDR3 has 15 amino acids. J was trimmed by 3 bases and V by 2 bases; bases with no gene match: 4. Germline CDR1 reads KGHDR; CDR2 reads SFDVKD. The CDR3 protein is CATSDSSGSTDTQYF. The CDR3 nucleotides read TGTGCCACCAGTGATTCTAGCGGATCAACAGATACGCAGTATTTT.

The J gene is TRBJ2-3, the V gene TRBV14; D tentatively fits TRBD1 or TRBD2 (5 bases each). Germline lookup yields CDR1 SGHDN and CDR2 FVKESK. The CDR3 has 13 residues. The V and J ends lost 4 bases and 3 bases respectively, with 8 bases between them. CDR3 DNA sequence: TGTGCCAGCAGCCCCGGGACGACAGATACGCAGTATTTT. The encoded protein is CASSPGTTDTQYF.

This clone was found once. The V call is TRBV6-1, the J call TRBJ1-4; a possible D gene is TRBD1 (6 bases). CDR1 and CDR2 from the germline V gene are MNHNS and SASEGT. V was trimmed by 2 bases and J by 5 bases, leaving 9 bases between them. This CDR3 is 14 amino acids long. CDR3 in amino acids: CASSEKGVNEKLFF. CDR3 sequence (DNA): TGTGCCAGCAGTGAAAAGGGGGTGAATGAAAAACTGTTTTTT.

The chain recombines TRBV7-8 with TRBJ2-7, with D unresolved. The CDR3 is 12 residues long. V lost 7 bases, J lost 0 bases, and 7 bases lay in between. The germline V gene has CDR1 SGHVS and CDR2 FQNEAQ. The CDR3 is CASTRHSYEQYF. The CDR3 DNA reads TGTGCCAGCACGAGGCACTCCTACGAGCAGTACTTC.

This chain links TRBV11-3 with TRBJ2-1; 11 positions agree with TRBD1. CDR3 length equals 19 residues. V lost 5 bases to trimming and J lost 7 bases; unmatched junction nucleotides: 19. Looked up from germline, CDR1 is SGHNT and CDR2 is YENEEA. CDR3 nucleotides: TGTGCCAGCAGCCTCACCCCCCTACTTGGACAGGGGGCTGATAATGAGCAGTTCTTC. It encodes CASSLTPLLGQGADNEQFF. The complete variable domain, with remaining parts taken from reference TRBV11-3 and TRBJ2-1, reads EAGVVQSPRYKIIEKKQPVAFWCNPISGHNTLYWYLQNLGQGPELLIRYENEEAVDDSQLPKDRFSAERLKGVDSTLKIQPAELGDSAVYLCASSLTPLLGQGADNEQFFGPGTRLTVL.

This clone came up once. The V and J genes are TRBV18 and TRBJ1-1; the D gene is possibly TRBD1 (5 bases). The length of the CDR3 is 15 residues. Trimming removed 3 bases at V and 1 base at J, with 12 bases between. Per germline, CDR1 KGHSH and CDR2 LQKENI. CDR3 in DNA: TGTGCCAGCTCACCCCCAAAGGGGAGGAACACTGAAGCTTTCTTT. Translated, it gives CASSPPKGRNTEAFF.

V and J are TRBV30 and TRBJ1-1; no firm D call. Germline V gives CDR1 GTSNPN, CDR2 SVGIG (reference sequence). Deletions cut 1 base from V and 3 bases from J, with 3 bases between. The CDR3 has 11 amino acids. CDR3 nucleotide sequence: TGTGCCTGGAGTGGTCACACTGAAGCTTTCTTT. Translation gives CAWSGHTEAFF.

This chain uses TRBV7-9 with TRBJ1-5; D may be TRBD1 (6 bases). Deletions cut 1 base from V and 4 bases from J, with 14 bases between. This CDR3 has 16 residues. The germline CDR1 and CDR2 sequences are SEHNR and FQNEAQ (reference sequence). CDR3: CASSLVGTSGNQPQHF. CDR3 DNA: TGTGCCAGCAGCTTAGTAGGGACATCTGGGAATCAGCCCCAGCATTTT.

The V call is TRBV7-2, the J call TRBJ1-4; 7 nucleotides align to TRBD1. V lost 3 bases to trimming and J lost 8 bases; unmatched junction nucleotides: 6. This CDR3 has 14 amino acids. Germline V gene data show CDR1 as SGHTA and CDR2 as FQGNSA. Written as DNA, the CDR3 is TGTGCCAGCAGCTTGGGACAGCCAGGGGAAAAACTGTTTTTT. As protein: CASSLGQPGEKLFF.

The genes are TRBV5-1 and TRBJ1-1; D call uncertain. The CDR3 is made up of 12 amino acids. Trimming took 4 bases from V and 8 from J, leaving 12 bases between them. From germline, CDR1 is SGHRS and CDR2 YFSETQ. The CDR3 region is CASSPREGEAFF. CDR3 coding DNA: TGCGCCAGCAGCCCGAGGGAGGGAGAAGCTTTCTTT.

The J gene is TRBJ1-4, the V gene TRBV2, with a possible D match to TRBD1 (6 bases). V lost 6 bases and J lost 4, with 12 bases in between. Germline loops: CDR1 SNHLY, CDR2 FYNNEI. The CDR3 is 14 amino acids. This CDR3 is CASRKQGVNEKLFF. The DNA for the CDR3 is TGTGCCAGCAGGAAACAGGGAGTTAATGAAAAACTGTTTTTT.

This clone was recorded once. The chain joins TRBV7-9 to TRBJ2-4; the D gene is possibly TRBD1 (6 bases). Germline lookup yields CDR1 SEHNR and CDR2 FQNEAQ (reference sequence). Trimming took off 3 bases at V and 1 base at J, with 16 bases between the two ends. This CDR3 is built from 17 residues. The chain's CDR3 is CASSFGQGSLAKNIQYF. The CDR3 nucleotides are TGTGCCAGCAGCTTCGGCCAGGGGAGTTTGGCCAAAAACATTCAGTACTTC.

The rearrangement links TRBV5-1 to TRBJ2-3, with D tentatively TRBD1 (6 bases). Per germline, CDR1 SGHRS and CDR2 YFSETQ. The CDR3 is 14 residues long. V was pared by 5 bases and J by 2 bases, with 12 bases between. The CDR3 DNA follows: TGCGCCAGCAGTTCAGGGGTGGACACAGATACGCAGTATTTT. Encoded protein: CASSSGVDTDTQYF.

V is TRBV12-5 and J is TRBJ1-5, with a tentative D call TRBD1 (5 bases). CDR3 size: 14 residues. The germline V gene encodes CDR1 LGHNT and CDR2 FRNRAP. Deletions cut 5 bases from V and 4 bases from J, with 12 bases between. This chain's CDR3 is CASGGGAGNQPQHF. In nucleotides, the CDR3 is TGTGCTAGTGGTGGTGGGGCGGGAAATCAGCCCCAGCATTTT.

The chain employs TRBV7-8 and TRBJ2-4; the D is unclear. V gave up 3 bases and J gave up 8 bases, with 8 bases separating them. This CDR3 has 12 residues. Germline assignment: CDR1 SGHVS and CDR2 FQNEAQ. CDR3 protein: CASSFNRDIQYF. The CDR3 bases are TGTGCCAGCAGCTTCAACCGGGACATTCAGTACTTC.

The rearrangement joins TRBV6-5 to TRBJ2-3; D uncertain. The CDR3 totals 11 residues. Trimming cost V 7 bases and J 5 bases, with 7 bases left between them. Germline CDR1 is MNHEY and CDR2 is SVGAGI. The CDR3 loop is CASTYGDTQYF. CDR3 in DNA: TGTGCCAGCACCTACGGAGATACGCAGTATTTT.

CDR3 sequence (DNA): TGTGCCACCAGTGATTCGGAGCGGCCAACAGATACGCAGTATTTT. It codes for CATSDSERPTDTQYF. The chain carries TRBV24-1 and TRBJ2-3, with D tentatively TRBD2 (5 bases). CDR3 length equals 15 residues. V lost 2 bases and J lost 3, with 11 bases in between. Germline lookup yields CDR1 KGHDR and CDR2 SFDVKD.

Concerning this clone: Other DNA sequences in the same sample also yield this CDR3. The CDR3 region is CASSSGADTQYF. In DNA, the CDR3 is TGTGCCAGCAGTTCCGGGGCCGATACGCAGTATTTT. The rearrangement uses TRBV6-2 or TRBV6-3 and TRBJ2-3, with D perhaps assigned TRBD1 or TRBD2 (5 bases each). The germline gives CDR1 MNHEY, CDR2 SVGEGT. Trimming took off 4 bases at V and 6 bases at J, with 8 bases between the two ends. CDR3 length equals 12 residues.

This sequence joins TRBV6-5 and TRBJ2-5; no clear D gene. Germline loops: CDR1 MNHEY, CDR2 SVGAGI. Trimming cost V 2 bases and J 0 bases, with 4 bases left between them. This CDR3 comprises 13 residues. The CDR3 is CASSYGNQETQYF. In nucleotides, the CDR3 is TGTGCCAGCAGTTACGGTAACCAAGAGACCCAGTACTTC.

The V call is TRBV29-1, the J call TRBJ1-1, with a possible D match to TRBD1 (6 bases). There are 14 residues in the CDR3. Germline values: CDR1 SQVTM, CDR2 ANQGSEA. The germline V and J ends were trimmed by 7 bases and 0 bases, with 15 bases remaining between them. CDR3 protein: CSAYREPMNTEAFF. CDR3 nucleotides: TGCAGCGCCTACAGGGAACCCATGAACACTGAAGCTTTCTTT. The complete variable domain, with remaining parts taken from reference TRBV29-1 and TRBJ1-1, reads SAVISQKPSRDICQRGTSLTIQCQVDSQVTMMFWYRQQPGQSLTLIATANQGSEATYESGFVIDKFPISRPNLTFSTLTVSNMSPEDSSIYLCSAYREPMNTEAFFGQGTRLTVV.

The chain joins TRBV5-1 to TRBJ2-4; D is possibly TRBD2 (5 bases). Deletions cut 3 bases from V and 0 bases from J, with 10 bases between. CDR1 is SGHRS and CDR2 is YFSETQ in the germline V gene. CDR3 length: 15 amino acids. CDR3 region: CASSSIEGAKNIQYF. The CDR3, as DNA: TGCGCCAGCAGCTCTATAGAGGGAGCCAAAAACATTCAGTACTTC.

This clone was counted once. The CDR3 DNA is TGTGCCAGCAGGAGGGGACTAGCTGCAGATACGCAGTATTTT. It specifies CASRRGLAADTQYF. The chain recombines TRBV2 with TRBJ2-3; 9 positions agree with TRBD2. The V gene end was trimmed by 6 bases and the J gene end by 4 bases; junction bases not matched to a gene: 5. The germline V gene encodes CDR1 SNHLY and CDR2 FYNNEI. CDR3 size: 14 residues. The full variable domain, with the rest looked up from reference TRBV2 and TRBJ2-3, is EPEVTQTPSHQVTQMGQEVILRCVPISNHLYFYWYRQILGQKVEFLVSFYNNEISEKSEIFDDQFSVERPDGSNFTLKIRSTKLEDSAMYFCASRRGLAADTQYFGPGTRLTVL.

The chain carries TRBV11-2 and TRBJ1-5; 7 bases agree with TRBD1. Trimming took 5 bases from V and 0 from J; bases not matched to a gene: 10. Germline V gene data show CDR1 as SGHAT and CDR2 as FQNNGV. There are 17 residues in the CDR3. The CDR3 reads CASSTGQATYSNQPQHF. In DNA, the CDR3 is TGTGCCAGCAGCACTGGACAGGCGACCTATAGCAATCAGCCCCAGCATTTT.

This chain links TRBV20-1 with TRBJ2-7; D is ambiguous. The CDR3 contains 11 residues. Germline CDR1 DFQATT, CDR2 SNEGSKA (reference sequence). Trimming stripped 3 bases from V and 3 bases from J, with 6 bases between. CDR3 protein: CSARLNYEQYV. The CDR3 DNA reads TGCAGTGCTAGGCTGAACTACGAGCAGTACGTC.

This chain connects TRBV5-4 to TRBJ1-5; TRBD1 is a possible D gene (6 bases). CDR3 length: 14 residues. Trimming cost V 4 bases and J 3 bases, with 11 bases left between them. Germline CDR1 and CDR2: SGHNT and YYREEE (reference sequence). The CDR3 DNA reads as TGTGCCAGCAGCCCCGACAGGCACAATCAGCCCCAGCATTTT. Protein: CASSPDRHNQPQHF.

The V call is TRBV7-9, the J call TRBJ1-2; 8 bases agree with TRBD1. The CDR3 has 17 residues. V gave up 2 bases and J gave up 2 bases; unmatched junction bases: 10. Germline V gives CDR1 SEHNR, CDR2 FQNEAQ (reference sequence). The CDR3 DNA is TGTGCCAGCAGCTTAAACTCCGGACAGGGAGGGAACTATGGCTACACCTTC. Protein product: CASSLNSGQGGNYGYTF. The full variable domain, rest sourced from reference TRBV7-9 and TRBJ1-2, is DTGVSQNPRHKITKRGQNVTFRCDPISEHNRLYWYRQTLGQGPEFLTYFQNEAQLEKSRLLSDRFSAERPKGSFSTLEIQRTEQGDSAMYLCASSLNSGQGGNYGYTFGSGTRLTVV.

This rearrangement joins TRBV5-1 to TRBJ2-7, with a possible D match to TRBD2 (5 bases). The CDR3 has 14 amino acids. Germline values: CDR1 SGHRS, CDR2 YFSETQ. V lost 2 bases to trimming and J lost 1 base, with 10 bases between them. The chain's CDR3 is CASSFSSGSYEQYF. The DNA for the CDR3 is TGCGCCAGCAGCTTCTCCTCGGGATCCTACGAGCAGTACTTC. Full variable domain (outside the CDR3, taken from reference TRBV5-1 and TRBJ2-7): KAGVTQTPRYLIKTRGQQVTLSCSPISGHRSVSWYQQTPGQGLQFLFEYFSETQRNKGNFPGRFSGRQFSNSRSEMNVSTLELGDSALYLCASSFSSGSYEQYFGPGTRLTVT.